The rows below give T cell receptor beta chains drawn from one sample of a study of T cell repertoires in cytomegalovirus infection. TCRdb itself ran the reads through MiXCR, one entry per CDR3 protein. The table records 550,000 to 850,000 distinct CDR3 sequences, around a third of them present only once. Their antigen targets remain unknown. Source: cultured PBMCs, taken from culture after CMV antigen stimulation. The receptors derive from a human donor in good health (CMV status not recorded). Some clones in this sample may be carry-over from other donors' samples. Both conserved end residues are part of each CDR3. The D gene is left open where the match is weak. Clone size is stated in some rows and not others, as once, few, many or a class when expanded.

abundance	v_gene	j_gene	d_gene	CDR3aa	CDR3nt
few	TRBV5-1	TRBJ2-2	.	CASSSRGRPSVGELFF	TGCGCCAGCAGCTCACGGGGGCGTCCTTCGGTCGGGGAGCTGTTTTTT
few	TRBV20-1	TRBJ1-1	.	CSAILPRGAGNTEAFF	TGCAGTGCTATTCTCCCCAGGGGCGCAGGGAACACTGAAGCTTTCTTT
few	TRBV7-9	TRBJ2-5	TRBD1	CASSNRQGVTQYF	TGTGCCAGCAGCAATCGACAGGGGGTGACCCAGTACTTC
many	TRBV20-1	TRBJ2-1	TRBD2	CSAPGDGRNEQFF	TGCAGTGCCCCTGGTGACGGGAGGAATGAGCAGTTCTTC
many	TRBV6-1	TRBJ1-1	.	CASSVIGDTEAFF	TGTGCCAGCAGCGTAATAGGGGACACTGAAGCTTTCTTT
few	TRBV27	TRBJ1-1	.	CASKGGGTEAFF	TGTGCCAGTAAGGGAGGAGGGACTGAAGCTTTCTTT
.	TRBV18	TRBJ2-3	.	CASSPGVLGTDTQYF	TGTGCCAGCTCCCCTGGGGTTTTGGGGACAGATACGCAGTATTTT
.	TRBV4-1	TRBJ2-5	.	CASSQDSSGETQYF	TGCGCCAGCAGCCAAGATTCGAGCGGGGAGACCCAGTACTTC
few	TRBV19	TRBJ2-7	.	CASSIGGRNDEQYF	TGTGCCAGTAGTATAGGGGGAAGGAACGACGAGCAGTACTTC
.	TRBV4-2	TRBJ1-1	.	CASSQESGVNTEAFF	TGTGCCAGCAGCCAAGAGTCAGGAGTGAACACTGAAGCTTTCTTT
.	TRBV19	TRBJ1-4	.	CASSPEALNEKLFF	TGTGCCAGTAGCCCGGAAGCCCTTAATGAAAAACTGTTTTTT
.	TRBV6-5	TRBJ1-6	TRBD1	CASSKGTANSPLHF	TGTGCCAGCAGCAAAGGGACAGCTAATTCACCCCTCCACTTT
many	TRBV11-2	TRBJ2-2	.	CASSPRGTGELFF	TGTGCCAGCAGCCCCCGGGGCACCGGGGAGCTGTTTTTT
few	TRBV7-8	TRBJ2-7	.	CASRTGAGGEQYF	TGTGCCAGCAGAACGGGGGCAGGGGGCGAGCAGTACTTC
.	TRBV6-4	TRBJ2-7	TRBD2	CANVRPGTSETLYEQYF	TGTGCCAACGTACGACCCGGGACTAGCGAGACTCTCTACGAGCAGTACTTC
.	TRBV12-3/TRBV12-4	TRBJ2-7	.	CASKGGGMNEQYF	TGTGCCAGCAAGGGAGGGGGGATGAACGAGCAGTACTTC
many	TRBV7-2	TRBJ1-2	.	CASSLVGNGGYTF	TGTGCCAGCAGCTTAGTAGGGAACGGAGGCTACACCTTC
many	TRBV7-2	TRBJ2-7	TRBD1	CASSLGATGGTYEQYF	TGTGCCAGCAGCTTAGGGGCGACAGGGGGCACCTACGAGCAGTACTTC
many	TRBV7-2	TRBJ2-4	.	CASSLGRTSDIQYF	TGTGCCAGCAGCCTAGGACGGACCTCGGACATTCAGTACTTC
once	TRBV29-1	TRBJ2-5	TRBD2	CRYGKREDQETQYF	TGCAGATACGGGAAGCGGGAGGACCAAGAGACCCAGTACTTC
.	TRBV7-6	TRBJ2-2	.	CASSINPRVMSTGELFF	TGTGCCAGCAGCATAAACCCCAGGGTAATGAGCACCGGGGAGCTGTTTTTT
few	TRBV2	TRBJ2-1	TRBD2	CASGAGGYNEQFF	TGTGCCAGCGGGGCGGGAGGGTACAATGAGCAGTTCTTC
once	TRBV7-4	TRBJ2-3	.	CASSPQRLVDTQYF	TGTGCCAGCAGCCCGCAGCGACTAGTGGATACGCAGTATTTT
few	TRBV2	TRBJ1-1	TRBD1	CASTRQGEYTEAFF	TGTGCCAGCACCCGACAGGGAGAGTACACTGAAGCTTTCTTT
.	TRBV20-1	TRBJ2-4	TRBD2	CSARVGLGKNIQYF	TGCAGTGCTAGGGTGGGACTAGGCAAAAACATTCAGTACTTC
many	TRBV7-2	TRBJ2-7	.	CASSKWPEQYF	TGTGCCAGCAGCAAATGGCCAGAGCAGTACTTC
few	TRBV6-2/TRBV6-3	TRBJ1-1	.	CASSYKRGITEAFF	TGTGCCAGCAGTTACAAGCGGGGCATCACTGAAGCTTTCTTT
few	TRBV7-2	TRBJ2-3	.	CASSSRDFTDTQYF	TGTGCCAGCAGCTCCAGGGACTTCACAGATACGCAGTATTTT
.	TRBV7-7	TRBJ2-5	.	CASSLSATGQTQYF	TGTGCCAGCAGCTTAAGCGCGACAGGACAGACCCAGTACTTC
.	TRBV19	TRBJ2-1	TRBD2	CASSRGRGGHEQLF	TGTGCCAGTAGCCGGGGCCGGGGAGGGCATGAGCAGTTGTTC
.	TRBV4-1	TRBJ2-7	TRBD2	CASSQGRRTSGEQYF	TGCGCCAGCAGCCAAGGCCGCCGGACTAGCGGAGAGCAGTACTTC
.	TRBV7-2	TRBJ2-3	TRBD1	CASSRTGVRTDTQYF	TGTGCCAGCAGCCGGACAGGGGTTCGGACAGATACGCAGTATTTT
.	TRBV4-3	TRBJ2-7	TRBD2	CASSQDPVTSGAQQYF	TGCGCCAGCAGCCAAGATCCGGTGACTAGCGGGGCCCAGCAGTACTTC
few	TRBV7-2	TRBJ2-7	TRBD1	CASSLARTGSTTYEQYF	TGTGCCAGCAGCTTAGCAAGGACAGGGTCCACGACCTACGAGCAGTACTTC
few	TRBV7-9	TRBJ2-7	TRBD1	CASSETPGQGFGEQYF	TGTGCCAGCAGCGAGACACCGGGACAGGGATTTGGCGAGCAGTACTTC
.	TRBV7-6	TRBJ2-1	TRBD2	CASSRGLAGGPYNEQFF	TGTGCCAGCAGCCGGGGACTAGCGGGAGGGCCTTACAATGAGCAGTTCTTC
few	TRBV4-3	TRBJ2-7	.	CASSQGKGGPYEQYF	TGCGCCAGCAGCCAAGGAAAAGGCGGGCCCTACGAGCAGTACTTC
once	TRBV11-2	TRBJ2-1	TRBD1	CASRRQGVGTNEQFF	TGTGCCAGCCGCCGCCAGGGGGTCGGTACCAATGAGCAGTTCTTC
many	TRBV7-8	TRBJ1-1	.	CASSFGGGVVEAFF	TGTGCCAGCAGCTTTGGGGGGGGTGTAGTTGAAGCTTTCTTT
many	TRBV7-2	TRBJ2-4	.	CASTLSAGAQNIQYF	TGTGCCAGCACCCTGTCGGCAGGGGCACAGAACATTCAGTACTTC
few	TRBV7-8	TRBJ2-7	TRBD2	CASSLGTSGRAPYEQYF	TGTGCCAGCAGCTTAGGGACTAGCGGGAGGGCCCCCTACGAGCAGTACTTC
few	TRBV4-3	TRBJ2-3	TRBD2	CASSQDTGGSTDTQYF	TGCGCCAGCAGCCAAGATACGGGGGGTAGCACAGATACGCAGTATTTT
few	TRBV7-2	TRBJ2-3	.	CASSFQNGDTQYF	TGTGCCAGCAGCTTCCAGAACGGAGATACGCAGTATTTT
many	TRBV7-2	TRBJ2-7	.	CASSKGVGAPYEQYF	TGTGCCAGCAGCAAAGGGGTGGGGGCCCCCTACGAGCAGTACTTC
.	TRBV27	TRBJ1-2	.	CASRLGTPGPTDRNLYGYTF	TGTGCCAGCAGGCTCGGGACGCCTGGCCCAACCGACCGTAATTTGTATGGCTACACCTTC
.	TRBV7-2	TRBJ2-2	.	CASSLVGWDTGELFF	TGTGCCAGCAGCTTAGTTGGGTGGGACACCGGGGAGCTGTTTTTT
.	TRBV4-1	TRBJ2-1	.	CASSQATGLNEQFF	TGCGCCAGCAGCCAAGCAACAGGGCTCAATGAGCAGTTCTTC
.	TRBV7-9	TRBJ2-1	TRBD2	CASSPPGLAGKNEQFF	TGTGCCAGCAGCCCACCGGGACTAGCGGGAAAAAATGAGCAGTTCTTC
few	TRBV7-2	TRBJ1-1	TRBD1	CASSLVGRVGTGYQAFF	TGTGCCAGCAGCTTAGTTGGTCGAGTTGGGACAGGCTACCAAGCTTTCTTT
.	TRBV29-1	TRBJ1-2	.	CSVSYSDGYTF	TGCAGCGTTTCATACTCTGATGGCTACACCTTC
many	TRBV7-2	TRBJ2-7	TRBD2	CASSSTSGASYEQYF	TGTGCCAGCAGCTCTACTAGCGGGGCGTCCTACGAGCAGTACTTC
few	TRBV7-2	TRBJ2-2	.	CASTPRGTGELFF	TGTGCCAGCACCCCTCGGGGCACCGGGGAGCTGTTTTTT
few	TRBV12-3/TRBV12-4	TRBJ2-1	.	CAVVGSSSYNEQFF	TGTGCCGTCGTGGGGTCAAGCTCCTACAATGAGCAGTTCTTC
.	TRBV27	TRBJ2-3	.	CASSPYSGAADTQYF	TGTGCCAGCAGTCCCTATTCGGGGGCTGCAGATACGCAGTATTTT
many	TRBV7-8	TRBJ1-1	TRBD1	CASSPKTGGTEAFF	TGTGCCAGCAGCCCAAAGACAGGGGGCACTGAAGCTTTCTTT